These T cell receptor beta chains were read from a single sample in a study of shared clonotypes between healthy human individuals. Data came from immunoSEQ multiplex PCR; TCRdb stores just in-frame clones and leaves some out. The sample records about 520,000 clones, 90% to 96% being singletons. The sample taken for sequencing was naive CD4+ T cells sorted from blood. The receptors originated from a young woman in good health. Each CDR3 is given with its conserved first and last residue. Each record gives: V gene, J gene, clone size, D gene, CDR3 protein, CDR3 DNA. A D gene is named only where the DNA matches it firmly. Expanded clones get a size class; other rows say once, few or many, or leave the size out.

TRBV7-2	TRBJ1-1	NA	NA	CASSLALYGEAFF	TGTGCCAGCAGCTTAGCGTTGTACGGTGAAGCTTTCTTT
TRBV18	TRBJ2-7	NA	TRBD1	CASSSNRGNEQYF	TGTGCCAGCTCTAGCAACAGGGGCAACGAGCAGTACTTC
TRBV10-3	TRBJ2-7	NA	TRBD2	CAISASGNSYEQYF	TGTGCCATCAGTGCTAGCGGAAACTCCTACGAGCAGTACTTC
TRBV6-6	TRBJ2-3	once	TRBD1	CASSSGQGKDTQYF	TGTGCCAGCAGTTCGGGACAGGGAAAAGATACGCAGTATTTT
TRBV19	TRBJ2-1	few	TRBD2	CASSIDWGGTVEQFF	TGTGCCAGTAGTATAGATTGGGGGGGAACCGTTGAACAGTTCTTC
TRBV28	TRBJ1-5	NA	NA	CASSSQVNQPQHF	TGTGCCAGCAGTAGCCAGGTCAATCAGCCCCAGCATTTT
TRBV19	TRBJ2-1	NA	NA	CASSISGNYNEQFF	TGTGCCAGTAGTATCAGCGGAAACTACAATGAGCAGTTCTTC
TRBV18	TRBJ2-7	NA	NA	CASSPRGYEQYF	TGTGCCAGCTCACCACGAGGTTACGAGCAGTACTTC
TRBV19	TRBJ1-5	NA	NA	CASSTTGGNQPQHF	TGTGCCAGTAGTACAACAGGTGGCAATCAGCCCCAGCATTTT
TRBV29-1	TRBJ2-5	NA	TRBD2	CSVAGLAGGETQYF	TGCAGCGTAGCCGGACTAGCGGGAGGAGAGACCCAGTACTTC
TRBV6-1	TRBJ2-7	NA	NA	CASSEGQPYEQYF	TGTGCCAGCAGTGAAGGGCAGCCCTACGAGCAGTACTTC
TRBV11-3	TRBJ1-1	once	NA	CASSLGQGKTEAFF	TGTGCCAGCAGCTTAGGCCAGGGTAAGACTGAAGCTTTCTTT
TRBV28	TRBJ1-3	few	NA	CASSWDGRNTIYF	TGTGCCAGCAGTTGGGACGGACGAAACACCATATATTTT
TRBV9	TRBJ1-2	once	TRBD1	CASSGGQGLVYGYTF	TGTGCCAGCAGCGGGGGACAGGGTTTAGTATATGGCTACACCTTC
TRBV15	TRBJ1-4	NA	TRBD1	CATSRAVGQGLSNEKLFF	TGTGCCACCAGCAGAGCAGTGGGACAGGGTCTTTCTAATGAAAAACTGTTTTTT
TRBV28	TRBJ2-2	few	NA	CASRKPAGELFF	TGTGCCAGCAGAAAGCCGGCCGGGGAGCTGTTTTTT
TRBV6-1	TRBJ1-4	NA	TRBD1	CASSRDRDEKLFF	TGTGCCAGCAGCCGGGACAGGGATGAAAAACTGTTTTTT
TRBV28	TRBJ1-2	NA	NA	CASSFRVDGYTF	TGTGCCAGCAGTTTCAGGGTTGATGGCTACACCTTC
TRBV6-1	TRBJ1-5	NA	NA	CATFFSTGQHQPQHF	TGTGCCACCTTCTTTAGCACAGGGCAGCATCAGCCCCAGCATTTT
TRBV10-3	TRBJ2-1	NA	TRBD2	CAIRGGSYNEQFF	TGTGCCATCAGGGGCGGGAGCTACAATGAGCAGTTCTTC
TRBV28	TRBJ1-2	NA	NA	CASSPRLLYGYTF	TGTGCCAGCAGCCCAAGGCTCCTGTATGGCTACACCTTC
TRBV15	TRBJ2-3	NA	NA	CATSRRLDYFASTDTQYF	TGTGCCACCAGCAGGCGATTGGACTACTTCGCTAGCACAGATACGCAGTATTTT
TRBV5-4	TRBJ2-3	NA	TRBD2	CASSFKREAVTDTQYF	TGTGCCAGCAGTTTTAAGCGGGAGGCGGTGACAGATACGCAGTATTTT
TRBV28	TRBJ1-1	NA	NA	CASRASRDPGERSTEAFF	TGTGCCAGCAGGGCTAGCCGGGACCCAGGGGAAAGGAGCACTGAAGCTTTCTTT
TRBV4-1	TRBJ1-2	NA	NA	CASSQAGTANYGYTF	TGCGCCAGCAGCCAAGCCGGGACGGCTAACTATGGCTACACCTTC
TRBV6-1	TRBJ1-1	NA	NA	CASSARGYTSRIEAFF	TGTGCCAGCAGTGCCCGGGGTTACACATCGCGTATTGAAGCTTTCTTT
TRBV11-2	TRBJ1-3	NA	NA	CASSLEGTGNTIYF	TGTGCCAGCAGCTTAGAAGGGACTGGAAACACCATATATTTT
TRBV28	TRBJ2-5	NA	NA	CASSFSPPKMETQYF	TGTGCCAGCAGTTTCTCTCCACCGAAGATGGAGACCCAGTACTTC
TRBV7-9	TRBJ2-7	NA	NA	CASSPRTAEQYF	TGTGCCAGCAGCCCCCGGACAGCCGAGCAGTACTTC
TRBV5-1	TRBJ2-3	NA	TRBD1	CASSLGQGRRDTQYF	TGCGCCAGCAGCTTGGGACAGGGACGGAGAGATACGCAGTATTTT
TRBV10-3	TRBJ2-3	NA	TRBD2	CAISELAGVGDTQYF	TGTGCCATCAGTGAACTAGCGGGAGTGGGAGATACGCAGTATTTT
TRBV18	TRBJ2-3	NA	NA	CASSSLQRTSTDTQYF	TGTGCCAGCTCATCACTACAACGTACTAGCACAGATACGCAGTATTTT
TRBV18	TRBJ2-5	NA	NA	CASSSTVQETQYF	TGTGCCAGCTCATCCACAGTCCAAGAGACCCAGTACTTC
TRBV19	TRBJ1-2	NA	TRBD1	CASSIRGTANWRYGYTF	TGTGCCAGTAGTATACGGGGGACAGCTAATTGGCGCTATGGCTACACCTTC
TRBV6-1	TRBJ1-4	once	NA	CATRFATNEKLFF	TGTGCCACCAGGTTTGCAACTAATGAAAAACTGTTTTTT
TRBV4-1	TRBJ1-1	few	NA	CASRGTFEAFF	TGCGCCAGCCGGGGGACCTTTGAAGCTTTCTTT
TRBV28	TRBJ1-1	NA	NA	CASSRTEGRAFF	TGTGCCAGCAGTCGGACAGAAGGTAGAGCTTTCTTT
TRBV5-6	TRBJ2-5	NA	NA	CASSLGPRTQETQYF	TGTGCCAGCAGCCTAGGACCAAGGACACAAGAGACCCAGTACTTC
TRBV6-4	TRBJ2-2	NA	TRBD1	CASSTKTGGDTGELFF	TGTGCCAGCAGCACTAAAACAGGGGGCGACACCGGGGAGCTGTTTTTT
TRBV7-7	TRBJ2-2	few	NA	CASSSQEGGELFF	TGTGCCAGCAGCTCCCAGGAAGGCGGGGAGCTGTTTTTT
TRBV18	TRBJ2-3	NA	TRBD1	CASSPWTGTTDTQYF	TGTGCCAGCTCACCTTGGACAGGGACCACAGATACGCAGTATTTT
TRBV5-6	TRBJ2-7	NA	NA	CASSSGVPRDEQYF	TGTGCCAGCAGTTCGGGGGTTCCCAGGGACGAGCAGTACTTC
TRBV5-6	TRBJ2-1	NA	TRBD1	CASSSTTGSSYNEQFF	TGTGCCAGCAGCTCTACGACAGGGAGCTCCTACAATGAGCAGTTCTTC
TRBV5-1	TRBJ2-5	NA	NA	CASRLQETQYF	TGCGCCAGCAGGTTACAAGAGACCCAGTACTTC
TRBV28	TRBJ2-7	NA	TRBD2	CASSSSGSYEQYF	TGTGCCAGCAGTTCTAGCGGTTCCTACGAGCAGTACTTC
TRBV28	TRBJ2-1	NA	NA	CASSLNGLSYNEQFF	TGTGCCAGCAGTTTGAATGGGCTCTCCTACAATGAGCAGTTCTTC
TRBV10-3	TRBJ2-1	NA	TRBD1	CAIKRQGSSYNEQFF	TGTGCCATCAAAAGACAGGGTAGCTCCTACAATGAGCAGTTCTTC
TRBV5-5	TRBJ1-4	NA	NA	CASSLTGEKLFF	TGTGCCAGCAGCCTCACGGGTGAAAAACTGTTTTTT
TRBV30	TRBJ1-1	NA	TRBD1	CAWSVQGVNTEAFF	TGTGCCTGGAGTGTACAGGGGGTGAACACTGAAGCTTTCTTT
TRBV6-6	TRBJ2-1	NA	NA	CASSYSNEGQQFF	TGTGCCAGCAGTTACTCGAACGAGGGACAGCAGTTCTTC
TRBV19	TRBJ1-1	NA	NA	CASTGNTEAFF	TGTGCCAGTACAGGGAACACTGAAGCTTTCTTT
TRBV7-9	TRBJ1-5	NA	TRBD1	CASSGPGTGFSQPQHF	TGTGCCAGCAGCGGACCCGGGACAGGGTTCAGTCAGCCCCAGCATTTT